These 20 T cell receptor beta chains share one sample of origin, sequenced in a study of blood T cell repertoires in COVID-19. The protocol was immunoSEQ multiplex PCR, while the TCRdb copy is restricted to in-frame clones and leaves out a portion. This table has about 170,000 clones, 70% to 90% appearing once. The sequenced sample consisted of peripheral blood. These receptor sequences come from a woman in her sixties with COVID-19, enrolled during active disease.

This clone was counted only a few times. The genes are TRBV19 and TRBJ1-4, with no clear D. The CDR3 sequence is 11 residues long. The V and J ends lost 9 bases and 10 bases respectively, with 12 bases between them. Germline CDR1 reads LNHDA; CDR2 reads SQIVND (reference sequence). The CDR3 here is CASSGSRKLFF. CDR3 sequence (DNA): TGTGCCAGCTCCGGGTCGAGAAAACTGTTTTTT.

The gene calls are TRBV28 and TRBJ1-1; D not certain. Looked up from germline, CDR1 is MDHEN and CDR2 is SYDVKM. Trimming took off 7 bases at V and 3 bases at J, with 9 bases between the two ends. CDR3 length equals 12 residues. The CDR3 bases are TGTGCCAGCACGAGCCCTTACACTGAAGCTTTCTTT. It is translated as CASTSPYTEAFF.

The chain uses TRBV13 and TRBJ2-1, with TRBD2 as a possible D gene (5 bases). V lost 6 bases and J lost 4, with 13 bases in between. The CDR3 consists of 14 residues. Germline CDR1 PRHDT, CDR2 FYEKMQ (reference sequence). The DNA for the CDR3 is TGTGCCAGCAGGGCCTGGGGAGCTTACAATGAGCAGTTCTTC. It codes for CASRAWGAYNEQFF.

The CDR3 DNA reads as TGTGCCAGCAGTCGCCAGGCGGGGGTGGGGAATTCACCCCTCCACTTT. Its protein product is CASSRQAGVGNSPLHF. The chain carries TRBV6-6 and TRBJ1-6, with D possibly being TRBD1 (5 bases). The ends were cut back, 5 bases at V and 7 bases at J, with 18 bases in the middle. Germline CDR1 MNHNY, CDR2 SVGAGI (reference sequence). The CDR3 runs 16 residues.

This chain links TRBV7-9 with TRBJ2-3; 12 nucleotides line up with TRBD2. The germline V gene has CDR1 SEHNR and CDR2 FQNEAQ (reference sequence). The CDR3 is 14 amino acids. The J segment lost 13 bases and the V segment lost 6 bases, leaving 11 bases of the junction unmatched. CDR3 in DNA: TGTGCCAGCAGACCGGGACTAGCGGGTTTGTATGAGTATTTT. It yields the protein CASRPGLAGLYEYF.

The chain recombines TRBV5-8 with TRBJ1-5; D not certain. Trimming cost V 0 bases and J 0 bases, with 10 bases left between them. The CDR3 has 16 residues. CDR1 is SGHTS and CDR2 is YDEGEE in the germline V gene. The CDR3 nucleotides read TGTGCCAGCAGCTTGGTAACGGGGTATAGCAATCAGCCCCAGCATTTT. This encodes CASSLVTGYSNQPQHF.

V gene TRBV19 combines with J gene TRBJ1-2; a weak D match, TRBD1 (5 bases). The CDR3 is 13 residues long. Germline CDR1 reads LNHDA; CDR2 reads SQIVND (reference sequence). Deletions cut 5 bases from V and 8 bases from J, with 15 bases between. The CDR3 nucleotides are TGTGCCAGTAGTCCCCATGGGGCTGCGGGCTACACCTTC. It translates to CASSPHGAAGYTF.

Written as DNA, the CDR3 is TGTGCCAGCAGTGACTCCTCGACAGGGGCCCCCGGGGAGCTGTTTTTT. Encoded protein: CASSDSSTGAPGELFF. The chain is built from TRBV6-4 and TRBJ2-2, with 8 bases lining up with TRBD1. The CDR3 sequence is 16 residues long. With 0 bases clipped from V and 6 bases from J, the junction kept 6 bases outside the gene matches. Germline values: CDR1 MRHNA, CDR2 SNTAGT.

V gene TRBV7-2 combines with J gene TRBJ1-6; 9 nucleotides align to TRBD1. The CDR3 totals 16 residues. Germline lookup yields CDR1 SGHTA and CDR2 FQGNSA. Germline trimming cut 5 bases from V and 7 bases from J; bases unmatched to any gene: 9. The CDR3 is CASSVPQGAGNSPLHF. CDR3 DNA sequence: TGTGCCAGCAGCGTACCACAGGGGGCAGGAAATTCACCCCTCCACTTT.

The J gene is TRBJ1-5, the V gene TRBV4-1; D is unclear. Per the germline V gene, CDR1 is MGHRA and CDR2 is YSYEKL. Trimming took 4 bases from V and 1 from J, leaving 11 bases between them. The CDR3 contains 15 residues. The CDR3 sequence: CASSPWADSNQPQHF. The DNA for the CDR3 is TGCGCCAGCAGCCCGTGGGCAGACAGCAATCAGCCCCAGCATTTT.

CDR3 in DNA: TGTGCCTGGAGTTCAGGGAGGAAGCAGTACTTC. It encodes CAWSSGRKQYF. The chain recombines TRBV30 with TRBJ2-7, with D perhaps matching TRBD2 (6 bases). Trimming took 2 bases from V and 8 from J, leaving 10 bases between them. CDR1 and CDR2 from the germline V gene are GTSNPN and SVGIG (reference sequence). This CDR3 is 11 amino acids long.

The rearrangement uses TRBV13 and TRBJ2-7; TRBD2 is a possible D gene (6 bases). V lost 5 bases to trimming and J lost 6 bases, with 26 bases between them. The germline V gene encodes CDR1 PRHDT and CDR2 FYEKMQ (reference sequence). This CDR3 is 17 amino acids long. The CDR3 spells CASSPERPSGGKVEQYF. The CDR3 nucleotides read TGTGCCAGCAGCCCAGAACGGCCCAGCGGAGGGAAGGTCGAGCAGTACTTC.

The CDR3 nucleotides are TGCGCCAGCAGCCGAGCCCCCGAGGCGGGAGGCGTCTACAATGAGCAGTTCTTC. It yields the protein CASSRAPEAGGVYNEQFF. This sequence joins TRBV4-1 and TRBJ2-1, with 8 bases identical to TRBD2. Germline CDR1 MGHRA, CDR2 YSYEKL. The CDR3 covers 18 residues. J was trimmed by 3 bases and V by 4 bases; bases with no gene match: 14.

The genes are TRBV10-3 and TRBJ2-5; tentative D call: TRBD1 (6 bases). This CDR3 is built from 13 residues. The germline CDR1 and CDR2 sequences are ENHRY and SYGVKD. V was trimmed by 8 bases and J by 3 bases, leaving 13 bases between them. CDR3 amino acids: CAIRRGDKETQYF. The DNA of the CDR3 is TGTGCCATCCGAAGAGGGGACAAAGAGACCCAGTACTTC.

The gene calls are TRBV19 and TRBJ2-2, with TRBD2 matching over 9 bases. The CDR3 runs 15 residues. In germline, CDR1 is LNHDA, CDR2 SQIVND (reference sequence). The junction had 5 bases not matched to a gene; V was cut back by 4 bases and J by 5 bases. The CDR3 sequence is CASSRLAGRTGELFF. The CDR3 bases are TGTGCCAGTAGTAGGCTAGCGGGGAGGACCGGGGAGCTGTTTTTT.

V usage is TRBV5-5 and J usage is TRBJ1-2; no reliable D call. From germline, CDR1 is SGHKS and CDR2 YYEKEE (reference sequence). The V end was cut by 2 bases, the J end by 3 bases, with 23 bases between. The CDR3 runs 18 residues. Written as DNA, the CDR3 is TGTGCCAGCAGCTTAGGTTGGTCGGGAGGGAGATGGGACTATGGCTACACCTTC. Translating gives CASSLGWSGGRWDYGYTF.

The rearrangement uses TRBV27 and TRBJ2-7; D possibly corresponds to TRBD2 (6 bases). With 5 bases removed from V and 9 bases from J, the gap between germline ends came to 17 bases. Germline V gene data show CDR1 as MNHEY and CDR2 as SMNVEV (reference sequence). This CDR3 is built from 13 residues. This CDR3 is CASSPRDSLGQYF. CDR3 coding DNA: TGTGCCAGCAGTCCCCGGGACTCCCTAGGGCAGTACTTC.

The chain has TRBV5-5 and TRBJ1-5; TRBD1 aligns across 10 bases. Germline loops: CDR1 SGHKS, CDR2 YYEKEE (reference sequence). V lost 3 bases and J lost 5; bases outside the gene matches: 5. This CDR3 spans 15 amino acids. The CDR3 loop reads CASSWGQGPYQPQHF. CDR3 in DNA: TGTGCCAGCAGCTGGGGACAGGGGCCTTATCAGCCCCAGCATTTT.

In DNA form, the CDR3 reads TGCGCCAGTGGGAGTCCGGGTGTGCACTATGGCTACACCTTC. Amino acids: CASGSPGVHYGYTF. The chain combines TRBV5-1 with TRBJ1-2; no definite D call. With 8 bases removed from V and 3 bases from J, the gap between germline ends came to 17 bases. This CDR3 is built from 14 residues. CDR1 and CDR2 from the germline V gene are SGHRS and YFSETQ.

This chain links TRBV24-1 with TRBJ2-1; 9 bases map to TRBD1. This CDR3 is 16 amino acids long. Germline values: CDR1 KGHDR, CDR2 SFDVKD. V trimming: 4 bases; J trimming: 6 bases; junction bases outside the gene matches: 9. The CDR3 DNA reads TGTGCCACCAGTGACCCGGGACAGGGATCTTTCAATGAGCAGTTCTTC. As protein: CATSDPGQGSFNEQFF.